Described below is a single T cell receptor (beta chain) sequence and its context. This specimen comes from a study of hypomethylating agent response in myelodysplastic syndrome. Across the whole study: TET2 mutation, the most common, occurred in 5 of 11 patients.

Repertoires were generated with immunoSEQ multiplex PCR, while TCRdb's copy carries only in-frame clones and drops some. The table records some 5,000 clones, roughly four fifths of them present only once. This receptor was taken from a human donor with myelodysplastic syndrome. This specimen consisted of bone marrow, obtained before or after starting hypomethylating agent treatment for myelodysplastic syndrome (not recorded which).

Here the CDR3 DNA reads TGTGCCAGCAGCTTCGAAGGGACAGGACCCCTCCAGTACTTC. Its translation: CASSFEGTGPLQYF. The chain combines TRBV11-3 with TRBJ2-5; 8 bases line up with TRBD1. Germline V gives CDR1 SGHNT, CDR2 YENEEA. There are 14 residues in the CDR3. The J segment lost 10 bases and the V segment lost 3 bases, leaving 10 bases of the junction unmatched.